Each of the 28 T cell receptor beta chains below was sequenced from the same sample in a study of tumor-infiltrating lymphocytes in oesophageal squamous cell carcinoma. MiXCR was run by TCRdb on the PCR reads, yielding one entry per CDR3 protein. Of about 15,000 distinct CDR3 sequences listed, approximately 54% are singletons. The sequenced sample consisted of esophageal tumor tissue. Every receptor here comes from a female donor with esophageal squamous cell carcinoma.

This clonotype appeared many times. The genes are TRBV7-9 and TRBJ2-7; D perhaps matches TRBD1 (6 bases). The V end lost 8 bases, the J end lost 6 bases, and 29 bases lay between the germline ends. The germline CDR1 and CDR2 sequences are SEHNR and FQNEAQ (reference sequence). The CDR3 has 17 residues. The CDR3 loop reads CASAGARTEKPGSEQYF. The CDR3 region has the DNA TGTGCCAGCGCTGGAGCCCGGACAGAAAAACCTGGGAGCGAGCAGTACTTC.

This clonotype showed up many times. V is TRBV6-6 and J is TRBJ1-1, with D unclear. The CDR3 has 13 amino acids. The V and J ends lost 3 bases and 5 bases respectively, with 10 bases between them. CDR1 and CDR2 (germline): MNHNY, SVGAGI (reference sequence). This CDR3 reads CASSYSVRTEAFF. DNA for the CDR3: TGTGCCAGCAGTTATTCAGTGAGGACTGAAGCTTTCTTT.

Notes on this clonotype: A much larger clone lies a single base off, so this may be a read error. The CDR3 carries no conserved terminal phenylalanine or tryptophan, so it likely arises from a read error. The chain has TRBV10-2 and TRBJ2-5; D may match TRBD1 or TRBD2 (5 bases each). The J call may not be correct, given that the DNA end is closer to TRBJ2-7. Per the germline V gene, CDR1 is WSHSY and CDR2 is SAAADI. The CDR3 covers 14 residues. In nucleotides, the CDR3 is TGCGCCAGCAGTGAGCCGGGACCGCACTACGAGCAGTACTTG. Translated: CASSEPGPHYEQYL.

The V call is TRBV12-3 or TRBV12-4, the J call TRBJ2-4, with D possibly being TRBD1 (5 bases). V lost 3 bases, J lost 0 bases, and 12 bases lay in between. CDR3 length: 16 residues. CDR3 sequence: CASSFGQGLAKNIQYF. Here the CDR3 DNA reads TGTGCCAGCAGTTTCGGACAAGGTTTAGCCAAAAACATTCAGTACTTC.

The chain carries TRBV7-2 and TRBJ2-1; TRBD2 matches 9 bases. Germline lookup yields CDR1 SGHTA and CDR2 FQGNSA. CDR3 length: 17 residues. The ends lost 4 bases at V and 5 bases at J; junction bases unmatched: 12. The CDR3 loop is CASSSPGGGGVHNEQFF. CDR3 DNA: TGTGCCAGCAGCTCCCCGGGGGGCGGGGGGGTCCACAATGAGCAGTTCTTC.

This clonotype has ten or more counts. The chain uses TRBV19 and TRBJ1-6; 7 bases are a match to TRBD1. The CDR3 spans 14 residues. Looked up from germline, CDR1 is LNHDA and CDR2 is SQIVND (reference sequence). Trimming took 7 bases from V and 14 from J; bases not matched to a gene: 14. This chain's CDR3 is CASKDRDRDSALHF. The CDR3 DNA follows: TGTGCCAGTAAGGACCGGGACAGAGATTCGGCCCTCCACTTT.

Ten or more counts support this clonotype. The chain uses TRBV7-2 and TRBJ2-7; 8 bases agree with TRBD2. V lost 2 bases, J lost 1 base, and 19 bases stayed unmatched. CDR1 and CDR2 from the germline V gene are SGHTA and FQGNSA. The CDR3 loop spans 20 amino acids. In nucleotides, the CDR3 is TGTGCCAGCAGCTTACGTGCCCTCGGGGGGGCGAACTCCGGGTCCTACGAGCAGTACTTC. Its translation is CASSLRALGGANSGSYEQYF.

This chain uses TRBV6-1 with TRBJ2-1; D tentatively reads TRBD1 or TRBD2 (5 bases each). The J call may not be correct, given that the DNA end is closer to TRBJ2-7. Germline V CDR1 and CDR2: MNHNS, SASEGT. The CDR3 totals 15 residues. CDR3 in amino acids: CASSDTGTPFYEQYF. DNA for the CDR3: TGTGCCAGCAGTGATACCGGGACCCCCTTCTACGAGCAGTACTTC.

The CDR3 region has the DNA TGCGCCAGCAGCTTGGGTCGGGAGTTCGATGAGCAGTACTTC. It encodes CASSLGREFDEQYF. The V and J genes are TRBV5-1 and TRBJ2-4, with D perhaps TRBD2 (6 bases). Germline V gene lookup returns CDR1 SGHRS and CDR2 YFSETQ. The CDR3 length is 14 residues. Trimming took 0 bases from V and 13 from J, leaving 17 bases between them. Together with reference TRBV5-1 and TRBJ2-4, the CDR3 gives the full variable domain: KAGVTQTPRYLIKTRGQQVTLSCSPISGHRSVSWYQQTPGQGLQFLFEYFSETQRNKGNFPGRFSGRQFSNSRSEMNVSTLELGDSALYLCASSLGREFDEQYFGAGTRLSVL.

The CDR3 sequence is CASSEGVAGGLQETQYF. The CDR3 DNA is TGTGCCAGCAGTGAAGGGGTAGCGGGGGGACTCCAAGAGACCCAGTACTTC. The chain links TRBV6-1 to TRBJ2-5; 10 bases fit TRBD2. The CDR3 totals 17 residues. V gave up 1 base and J gave up 1 base; unmatched junction bases: 6. Per the germline V gene, CDR1 is MNHNS and CDR2 is SASEGT.

The sample holds one count of this clonotype. DNA for the CDR3: TGTGCCAGCAGCCTCTTAGCGGGGCGCTCCCAAGAGACCCAGTACTTC. It is translated as CASSLLAGRSQETQYF. V usage is TRBV7-6 and J usage is TRBJ2-7; 8 bases are shared with TRBD2. TRBJ2-5 explains the end of the DNA better; the J call may be wrong. Germline loops: CDR1 SGHVS, CDR2 FNYEAQ. This CDR3 has 16 amino acids.

This clonotype was counted only a few times. The chain uses TRBV7-9 and TRBJ2-3, with 8 bases aligning to TRBD2. Trimming at V came to 5 bases and at J to 5 bases, leaving 6 bases not matched to a gene. The CDR3 consists of 14 residues. Germline V lookup: CDR1 SEHNR, CDR2 FQNEAQ (reference sequence). CDR3 residues: CASSLGLAGDTQYF. As DNA, the CDR3 is TGTGCCAGCAGCCTTGGACTAGCAGGAGATACGCAGTATTTT.

This chain joins TRBV7-9 and TRBJ1-2; 9 nucleotides align to TRBD1. Germline V CDR1 and CDR2: SEHNR, FQNEAQ (reference sequence). The CDR3 spans 16 residues. J lost 4 bases, V lost 5 bases, and 11 bases had no gene match. The CDR3 bases are TGTGCCAGCAGCCCCAGCCCGACAGGGGGTGGCTATGGCTACACCTTC. Translation: CASSPSPTGGGYGYTF.

This clonotype was recorded a few times. The V call is TRBV7-8, the J call TRBJ2-3; 7 positions match TRBD2. V gave up 1 base and J gave up 6 bases; unmatched junction bases: 4. Germline loops: CDR1 SGHVS, CDR2 FQNEAQ. The CDR3 extends over 14 amino acids. The CDR3 DNA reads TGTGCCAGCAGCTTAGGAGGGAGGGAGGATACGCAGTATTTT. Protein sequence: CASSLGGREDTQYF.

This clonotype was observed a handful of times. This rearrangement joins TRBV7-2 to TRBJ2-1; TRBD2 agrees at 10 bases. V lost 5 bases to trimming and J lost 1 base; unmatched junction nucleotides: 2. In germline, CDR1 is SGHTA, CDR2 FQGNSA. There are 15 residues in the CDR3. The CDR3 DNA reads TGTGCCAGCAGCCCTAGCGGGGGTTCCTACAATGAGCAGTTCTTC. Its translation: CASSPSGGSYNEQFF.

Many counts were recorded for this clonotype. The chain employs TRBV7-9 and TRBJ1-2; 7 bases are a match to TRBD1. CDR1 is SEHNR and CDR2 is FQNEAQ in the germline V gene (reference sequence). V lost 1 base, J lost 5 bases, and 4 bases stayed unmatched. The CDR3 is 14 residues long. The CDR3 DNA sequence: TGTGCCAGCAGCTTAGACGGGACAGTGTATGGCTACACCTTC. It yields the protein CASSLDGTVYGYTF.

The rearrangement links TRBV28 to TRBJ2-1; a weak D match, TRBD2 (6 bases). The germline V gene has CDR1 MDHEN and CDR2 SYDVKM. CDR3 length: 13 amino acids. The CDR3 DNA sequence: TGTACTTCAACCGGGAGCTCCTACAATGAGCAGTTCTTC. It is translated as CTSTGSSYNEQFF.

This clonotype was picked up many times. The genes are TRBV27 and TRBJ2-3, with unresolved D. Germline loops: CDR1 MNHEY, CDR2 SMNVEV (reference sequence). The length of the CDR3 is 15 residues. The V end was cut by 2 bases, the J end by 1 base, with 10 bases between. CDR3 bases: TGTGCCAGCAGTTTAATAGGGTTGGGCACAGATACGCAGTATTTT. It is translated as CASSLIGLGTDTQYF.

This clonotype is medium-sized in the sample. The V and J genes are TRBV7-3 and TRBJ2-7; TRBD2 matches 8 bases. V lost 5 bases and J lost 4; bases outside the gene matches: 4. Germline CDR1 reads SGHTA; CDR2 reads FQGTGA. CDR3 length: 13 residues. Here the CDR3 DNA reads TGTGCCAGCAGCCCGGGAGGGGGGTACGAGCAGTACTTC. Translated, it gives CASSPGGGYEQYF.

The CDR3 DNA is TGTGCCAGCAGCCCTGGGTACACAGATACGCAGTTCTTC. This codes for CASSPGYTDTQFF. V gene TRBV7-9 combines with J gene TRBJ2-3; no reliable D call. With the DNA end fitting TRBJ2-1 better, the J assignment may be wrong. The germline V gene encodes CDR1 SEHNR and CDR2 FQNEAQ (reference sequence). The CDR3 runs to 13 residues.

The J gene is TRBJ1-3, the V gene TRBV7-2; the D gene is possibly TRBD1 (6 bases). The length of the CDR3 is 13 residues. The V gene's germline CDR1 is SGHTA and CDR2 FQGNSA. The V end was cut by 5 bases, the J end by 4 bases, with 9 bases between. CDR3 nucleotide sequence: TGTGCCAGCAGCCCACAGGGAGGAAACACCATATATTTT. It encodes CASSPQGGNTIYF.

Written as DNA, the CDR3 is TGTGCCAGCAGCGCATACGGATCCTACAATGAGCAGTTCTTC. Translating it yields CASSAYGSYNEQFF. The rearrangement uses TRBV7-2 and TRBJ2-1; D gene ambiguous. The CDR3 loop spans 14 amino acids. CDR1 is SGHTA, CDR2 FQGNSA, per germline. V was shortened by 5 bases and J by 1 base, with 9 bases between the two germline ends.

J is TRBJ1-1 and V is TRBV6-6; TRBD1 might be the D (5 bases). Germline V gives CDR1 MNHNY, CDR2 SVGAGI (reference sequence). The germline V and J ends were trimmed by 2 bases and 7 bases, with 11 bases remaining between them. This CDR3 region has 13 residues. The CDR3 spells CASSYVSGNEAFF. DNA for the CDR3: TGTGCCAGCAGTTACGTGTCAGGGAATGAAGCTTTCTTT.

V and J are TRBV5-3 and TRBJ2-3; TRBD2 agrees at 9 bases. TRBV5-3 has ORF status, its function being uncertain. V shed 1 base and J 2 bases; nucleotides not matched to a gene: 5. The CDR3 loop spans 16 amino acids. CDR3 residues: CARSLSLAGLTDTQYF. CDR3 nucleotides: TGTGCCAGAAGCTTGTCCCTAGCGGGACTCACAGATACGCAGTATTTT.

The rearrangement uses TRBV7-6 and TRBJ2-1; D unclear. The assigned J gene may be wrong: the sequence end matches TRBJ2-7 better. CDR1 and CDR2 from the germline V gene are SGHVS and FNYEAQ. The CDR3 consists of 13 residues. Written as DNA, the CDR3 is TGTGCCAGCAGCTTAGACCCTTTTAGCGAGCAGTACTTC. It encodes CASSLDPFSEQYF.

Only one count was recorded for this clonotype. The J gene is TRBJ2-2, the V gene TRBV7-3, with 8 bases aligning to TRBD1. Germline CDR1 SGHTA, CDR2 FQGTGA. This CDR3 has 14 amino acids. V trimming: 9 bases; J trimming: 1 base; junction bases outside the gene matches: 4. CDR3 in amino acids: CASTGGLNTGELFF. CDR3 DNA sequence: TGTGCCAGTACAGGGGGACTGAACACCGGGGAGCTGTTTTTT.

The chain employs TRBV5-1 and TRBJ1-1; 9 nucleotides line up with TRBD1. The ends lost 3 bases at V and 10 bases at J; junction bases unmatched: 4. The CDR3 has 12 amino acids. Germline CDR1 and CDR2: SGHRS and YFSETQ. The CDR3 reads CASSWGQGRAFF. CDR3 DNA: TGCGCCAGCAGCTGGGGACAGGGAAGAGCTTTCTTT.

With regard to this clonotype: At one end the junction does not follow the germline gene, possibly because of a read error. The V and J genes are TRBV6-1 and TRBJ2-1; D is perhaps TRBD1 or TRBD2 (6 bases each). This CDR3 has 17 amino acids. Germline V gene lookup returns CDR1 MNHNS and CDR2 SASEGT. The CDR3 DNA reads TGTGCCAGCAGTTCCTCTCCCCAACAGGGAGGTTACTCACCCCTCCACTTC. Translation gives CASSSSPQQGGYSPLHF.